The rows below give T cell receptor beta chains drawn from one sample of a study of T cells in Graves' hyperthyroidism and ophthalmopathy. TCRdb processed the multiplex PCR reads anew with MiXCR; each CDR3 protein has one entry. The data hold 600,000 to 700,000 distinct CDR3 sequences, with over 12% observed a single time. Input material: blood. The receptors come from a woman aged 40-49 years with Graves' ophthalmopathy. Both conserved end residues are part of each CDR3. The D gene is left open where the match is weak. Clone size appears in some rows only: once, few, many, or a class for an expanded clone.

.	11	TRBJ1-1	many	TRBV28	TGTGCCAGCAGCCCACAGGTCGGAGCTTTCTTT	CASSPQVGAFF
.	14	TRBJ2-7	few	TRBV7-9	TGTGCCAGCAGCTCGACAGACAGGCTGGACGAGCAGTACTTC	CASSSTDRLDEQYF
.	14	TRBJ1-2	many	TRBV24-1	TGTGCCACCAGCTATAACAGCGATCCCTATGGCTACACCTTC	CATSYNSDPYGYTF
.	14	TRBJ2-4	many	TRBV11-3	TGTGCCAGCAGCCTAGGGGCAGGGTTAAACATTCAGTACTTC	CASSLGAGLNIQYF
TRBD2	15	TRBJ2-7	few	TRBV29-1	TGCAGCGTTTCCTTCTTAGCGGGAGGCTCCTACGAGCAGTACTTC	CSVSFLAGGSYEQYF
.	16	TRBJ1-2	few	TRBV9	TGTGCCAGCTGTGGGGAACTTACAGGGACGGGAGATGGCTACACCTTC	CASCGELTGTGDGYTF
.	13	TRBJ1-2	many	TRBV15	TGTGCCACCAGCAGAGTAGAGAACTATGGCTACACCTTC	CATSRVENYGYTF
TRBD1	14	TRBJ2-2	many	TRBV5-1	TGCGCCAGCAGCTTGGGGGACAGATCCGGGGAGCTGTTTTTT	CASSLGDRSGELFF
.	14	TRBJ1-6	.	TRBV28	TGTGCCAGCAGTTTGGGCGGAGATAATTCACCCCTCCACTTT	CASSLGGDNSPLHF
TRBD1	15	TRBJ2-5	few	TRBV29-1	TGCAGCGCTTGCCTGACAGGGGAATTTTGGGAGACCCAGTACTTC	CSACLTGEFWETQYF
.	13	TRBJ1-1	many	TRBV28	TGTGCCAGCAGGTCAGAGAGGAGCACTGAAGCTTTCTTT	CASRSERSTEAFF
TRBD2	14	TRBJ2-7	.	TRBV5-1	TGCGCCAGCAGCTTGCGAATAGCGGGAGGCGAGCAGTACTTC	CASSLRIAGGEQYF
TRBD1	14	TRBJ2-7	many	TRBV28	TGTGCCAGCAGTTCCCTTGACAGGGACTACGAGCAGTACTTC	CASSSLDRDYEQYF
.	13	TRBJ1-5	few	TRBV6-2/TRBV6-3	TGTGCCAGCAGTTACTACCGCAATCAGCCCCAGCATTTT	CASSYYRNQPQHF
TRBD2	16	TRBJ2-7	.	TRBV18	TGTGCCAGCTCACCACGTACCGCGGGAGGAACCTACGAGCAGTACTTC	CASSPRTAGGTYEQYF
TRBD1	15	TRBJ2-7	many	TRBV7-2	TGTGCCAGCAGCCTGGGACAGGGGGCGCAGTACGAGCAGTACTTC	CASSLGQGAQYEQYF
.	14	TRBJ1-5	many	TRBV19	TGTGCCAGTAGTATTAGCGGCAAGAATCAGCCCCAGCATTTT	CASSISGKNQPQHF
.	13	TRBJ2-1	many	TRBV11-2	TGTGCCAGCAGCTTAGATCGGGGCAATGAGCAGTTCTTC	CASSLDRGNEQFF
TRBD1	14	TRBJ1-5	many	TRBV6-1	TGTGCCAGCAGTGAAACAGGGGGCAATCAGCCCCAGCATTTT	CASSETGGNQPQHF
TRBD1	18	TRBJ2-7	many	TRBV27	TGTGCCAGCAGTTTATTATACGGACGTGGGGACAGGGACTACGAGCAGTACTTC	CASSLLYGRGDRDYEQYF
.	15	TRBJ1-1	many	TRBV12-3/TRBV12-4	TGTGCCAGCAGTTTAGCGCGAAAGAGACACACTGAAGCTTTCTTT	CASSLARKRHTEAFF
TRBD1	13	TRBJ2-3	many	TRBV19	TGTGCCACCGGGGAACAGGGGAGTGATACGCAGTATTTT	CATGEQGSDTQYF
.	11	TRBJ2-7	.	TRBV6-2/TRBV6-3	TGTGCCAGCGGCACCGCTTTCGAGCAGTACTTC	CASGTAFEQYF
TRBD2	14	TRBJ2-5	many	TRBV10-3	TGTGCCATCAGGTGGACTAGCGGGGGTGAGACCCAGTACTTC	CAIRWTSGGETQYF
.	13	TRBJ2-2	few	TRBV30	TGTGCCTGGAGAGGGCTGAGGGCCGGGGAGCTGTTTTTT	CAWRGLRAGELFF
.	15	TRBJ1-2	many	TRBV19	TGTGCCAGTAGTATCTCGGCTGGGACTAACTATGGCTACACCTTC	CASSISAGTNYGYTF
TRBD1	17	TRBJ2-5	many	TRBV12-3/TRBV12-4	TGTGCCAGCAGCTTATCCCGACAGGGACAGTACCAAGAGACCCAGTACTTC	CASSLSRQGQYQETQYF
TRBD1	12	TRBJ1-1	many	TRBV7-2	TGTGCCAGCAGCTTCGGACAGGGAGAGGACTTCTTT	CASSFGQGEDFF
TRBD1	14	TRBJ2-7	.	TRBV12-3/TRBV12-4	TGTGCCAGCAGGGCGGGACAGGGGAACTACGAGCAGTACTTC	CASRAGQGNYEQYF
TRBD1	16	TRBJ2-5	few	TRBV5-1	TGCGCCAGCAGCTTGGGGGACAGGGGGCGCGTGGAGACCCAGTACTTC	CASSLGDRGRVETQYF
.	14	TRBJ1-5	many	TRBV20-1	TGCAGTGCCAGGACTGGACACATGAATCAGCCCCAGCATTTT	CSARTGHMNQPQHF
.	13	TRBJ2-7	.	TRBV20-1	TGCAGTGCTAGGGCAGCGGTCTCCTACGAGCAGTACTTC	CSARAAVSYEQYF
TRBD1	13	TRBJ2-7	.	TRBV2	TGTGCCAGCAACGACAGGGGGGGCTACGAGCAGTACTTC	CASNDRGGYEQYF
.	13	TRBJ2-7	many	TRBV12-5	TGTGCTAGTGCCAGACTGATATCATACGAGCAGTACTTC	CASARLISYEQYF
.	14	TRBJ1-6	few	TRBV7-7	TGTGCTAGCAGTTCCGCCGGACAGTTGTCACCCCTCCACTTT	CASSSAGQLSPLHF
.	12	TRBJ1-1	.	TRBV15	TGTGCCACCAGCCCGGCGGGAACTGAAGCTTTCTTT	CATSPAGTEAFF
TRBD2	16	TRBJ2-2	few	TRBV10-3	TGTGCCATCAGCGGGGGGACTAGCGTGAACACCGGGGAGCTGTTTTTT	CAISGGTSVNTGELFF
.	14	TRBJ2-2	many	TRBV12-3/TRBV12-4	TGTGCCAGCAGTTTGAGAGCGAACACCGGGGAGCTGTTTTTT	CASSLRANTGELFF
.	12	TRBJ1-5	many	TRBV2	TGTGCCAGCACGGGGGGCGATCAGCCCCAGCATTTT	CASTGGDQPQHF
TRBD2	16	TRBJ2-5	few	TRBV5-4	TGTGCCAGCAGCCCAGGGACTAGCGGGAATCTAGAGACCCAGTACTTC	CASSPGTSGNLETQYF
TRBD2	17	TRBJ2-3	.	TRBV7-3	TGTGCCAGCAGCCCAACCAGCGGGAGGGCCATCACAGATACGCAGTATTTT	CASSPTSGRAITDTQYF